This T cell receptor (beta chain) emerged from a study of cytomegalovirus exposure and HLA in healthy donors. Study conclusions and caveats: Relative to the approximately 630-donor mean, N-insertions were reportedly fewer in an Asian-associated ancestry cluster in a later analysis. The authors later found most CMV-associated TCR beta chains appeared HLA-restricted.

Both 60 Vbeta primers and 13 Jbeta primers went into the PCR. Some clones are missing from TCRdb's copy, which holds only in-frame ones; the method was immunoSEQ multiplex PCR. The table records about 150,000 clones, approximately 72% of them present only once. Trimming shortened V by 4 bases and J by 0 bases, and 7 bases separated the two germline ends. Germline V gene data show CDR1 as SQVTM and CDR2 as ANQGSEA. CDR3 length equals 12 residues. Comment on this clone: Its antigen is unidentified.

The clonotype comes from a woman aged 55-75 years in good health and CMV-seronegative. What was sequenced was PBMCs. V usage is TRBV29-1 and J usage is TRBJ2-7; TRBD2 might be the D (6 bases). The DNA of the CDR3 is TGCAGCGTTGTGCGGGACTCCTACGAGCAGTACTTC. It is translated as CSVVRDSYEQYF.